Given below is one TCR beta chain in context. Germline CDR1 reads MNHEY; CDR2 reads SMNVEV (reference sequence). The length of the CDR3 is 14 residues. The data are from a study of control samples from healthy donors and cancer patients. Clones were sequenced by immunoSEQ multiplex PCR, and TCRdb holds only the in-frame ones, with some missing. Found here are about 130,000 clones, approximately 84% of them singletons; the top ten hold around 1.8%. The sequenced material came from blood. The chain joins TRBV27 to TRBJ1-6; 7 nucleotides agree with TRBD1. The TCR originated in a man younger than 30 in good health. The CDR3 here is CGVRQGSLNSPLHF. CDR3 sequence (DNA): TGTGGGGTAAGACAGGGAAGCCTCAATTCACCCCTCCACTTT.